This T cell receptor (beta chain) was found in a study of blood T cell repertoires in COVID-19. Original data processing: Using reference gene primer amplification, nucleated cell counts were estimated. The repertoire was sequenced with immunoSEQ multiplex PCR; TCRdb's copy has only in-frame clones and lacks some. The V and J calls and the clone size are those of that table, but D and trimming were determined from the DNA. The sample holds 90,000 to 120,000 clones; approximately 90% are singletons and the top ten take roughly 1.2%. Germline assignment: CDR1 LGHNA and CDR2 YSLEER. The CDR3 is 18 residues long. Trimming left V 0 bases short and J 1 base short, with 18 bases between.

The source is a woman in her thirties with acute or convalescent COVID-19. The specimen sequenced was peripheral blood. The chain couples TRBV4-3 to TRBJ1-2; D is possibly TRBD1 (5 bases). The DNA for the CDR3 is TGCGCCAGCAGCCAAGATCCTCCCGGCGGGGGGGTTAACTATGGCTACACCTTC. Residues: CASSQDPPGGGVNYGYTF.